This T cell receptor (beta chain) appears in the sequencing data of a study of human T cells and chemical hapten exposure. Unique molecular identifiers were affixed to discrete cDNA molecules within the library. Source study methods: Counts of TCRs in each sample centred on a median of roughly 89,000 and extended from around 25,000 to 690,000. TCRdb re-derived calls from the RACE reads in MiXCR, one entry per CDR3 protein. Clone size and V and J calls follow TCRdb, not the original study. Among more than 250,000 distinct CDR3 sequences listed, 8.6% were seen once. Notes on this clonotype: The antigen remains unidentified.

Broader study findings: The donors suffered from alopecia, so their immune response may not match that of healthy people. Compared to controls, expanded TCRs made significantly more large clusters of similar CDR3s.

The V end lost 2 bases, the J end lost 4 bases, and 14 bases lay between the germline ends. Looked up from germline, CDR1 is SQVTM and CDR2 is ANQGSEA. The CDR3 spans 14 residues. Time point: pre-sensitization, week 0. As for treatment: therapeutic diphenylcyclopropenone sensitization with weekly scalp DPC. The source material was whole blood, sampled in connection with sensitization to the hapten diphenylcyclopropenone (DPC). This sequence was found in a woman aged 40 to 49 with alopecia areata. Some clones in this sample may be carry-over from other donors' samples. The V and J genes are TRBV29-1 and TRBJ1-2; weak D call: TRBD1 (6 bases). The CDR3 sequence is CSVEFSGGAYGYTF. DNA of the CDR3: TGCAGCGTTGAATTTTCCGGGGGGGCCTATGGCTACACCTTC.